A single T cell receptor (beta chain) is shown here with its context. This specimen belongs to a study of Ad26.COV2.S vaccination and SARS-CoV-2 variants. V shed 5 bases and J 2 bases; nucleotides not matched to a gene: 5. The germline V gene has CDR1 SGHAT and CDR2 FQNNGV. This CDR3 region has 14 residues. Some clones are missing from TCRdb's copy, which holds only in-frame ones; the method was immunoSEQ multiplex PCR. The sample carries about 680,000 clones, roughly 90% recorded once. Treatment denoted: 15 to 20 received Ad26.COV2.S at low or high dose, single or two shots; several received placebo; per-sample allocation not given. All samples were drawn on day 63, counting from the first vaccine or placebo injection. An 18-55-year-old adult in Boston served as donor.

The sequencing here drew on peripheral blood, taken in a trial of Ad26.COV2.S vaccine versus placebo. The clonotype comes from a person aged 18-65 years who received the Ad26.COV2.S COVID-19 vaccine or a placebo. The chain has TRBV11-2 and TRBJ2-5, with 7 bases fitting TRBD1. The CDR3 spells CASSTRGTQETQYF. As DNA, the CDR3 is TGTGCCAGCAGCACCAGGGGGACACAAGAGACCCAGTACTTC.